A single T cell receptor beta chain is shown here with its context. The record originates from a study of metastatic and nonmetastatic thyroid tumors. J was trimmed by 3 bases and V by 7 bases; bases with no gene match: 13. Germline CDR1 reads SGHAT; CDR2 reads FQNNGV. The CDR3 spans 16 residues. Through MiXCR, TCRdb re-clonotyped the PCR reads. Of tens of thousands of clones in the sample, 15% to 20% were seen once. The entire patient cohort was treatment-naive prior to thyroid surgery. The chain has TRBV11-2 and TRBJ1-1, with 8 positions matching TRBD1. The receptor's source is a female donor with papillary thyroid cancer or a benign thyroid nodule (not recorded which). Some clones in this sample may be carry-over from other donors' samples. Sequencing input: blood. The CDR3 nucleotides are TGTGCCAGCAACCGAAACGCCTTGACAGGGGACACTGAAGCTTTCTTT. This sequence encodes CASNRNALTGDTEAFF.